This TCR beta chain was identified in a study of blood T cell repertoires in COVID-19. At the level of the study: Acute and convalescent COVID-19 samples came from the United States, Italy and Spain.

Enrolled through a virtual design, the participants were between 18 and 89 years of age and came from some 26 US areas. Under the authors' procedure: Nucleated cell counts were estimated from reference gene primer amplification. Produced via immunoSEQ multiplex PCR; TCRdb's table is partial and in-frame only. That table is the source of V, J and clone size, and D and trimming were worked out from the DNA. The repertoire holds 280,000 or so clones, with roughly nine tenths as singletons. The CDR3 extends over 18 amino acids. Between the trimmed V and J ends, which lost 0 bases and 0 bases, there was a span of 16 bases. CDR1 is SGDLS, CDR2 YYNGEE, per germline.

The source material was PBMCs or T cells enriched from blood (not recorded which). V and J are TRBV9 and TRBJ1-3; TRBD1 is a possible D gene (5 bases). This receptor was obtained from a middle-aged woman who had recovered from COVID-19. In DNA form, the CDR3 reads TGTGCCAGCAGCGTAGGATATATGGGGCCCTACTCTGGAAACACCATATATTTT. It codes for CASSVGYMGPYSGNTIYF.